This TCR beta chain appears in the sequencing data of a study of Graves' ophthalmopathy and Graves' hyperthyroidism listed by TCRdb under 2018. With respect to the entire study: Peripheral blood samples were taken at the time of initial diagnosis, before any treatment was given. To explore V-J signatures distinguishing ophthalmopathy from hyperthyroidism, a discovery set of roughly 98 patients (about 41 ophthalmopathy, 55 to 60 stable hyperthyroidism) was enrolled. An independent validation cohort comprised 18 hyperthyroidism patients and 15 to 17 patients who later progressed from hyperthyroidism to ophthalmopathy. After sampling, hyperthyroidism patients received methimazole starting at 30 mg daily, and ophthalmopathy patients received high-dose intravenous methylprednisolone. TCR beta repertoire signatures were used to distinguish Graves' ophthalmopathy from Graves' hyperthyroidism and to predict progression to ophthalmopathy. In total, approximately 140 blood samples were TCR-sequenced: some 40 ophthalmopathy, some 75 hyperthyroidism and around 17 hyperthyroidism-to-ophthalmopathy patients. In more than five hyperthyroidism patients, T-cell repertoires of thyroid tissue and blood were compared.

This clonotype appeared many times. Its antigen has not been determined. No base qualities exist here, and no much larger clone lies one base off it. The CDR3 has 16 amino acids, counting the end cysteine and phenylalanine. The only DNA kept is the CDR3, 48 bases in frame from the first base. For CDR1 and CDR2, the germline V gene lists SGHAT and FQNNGV. Trimming accounts for 0 bases at V and 2 bases at J, while the number of junction bases matched to no gene is 6. A patient counted as having stable hyperthyroidism if there was no progression to ophthalmopathy within 18 months of follow-up. Hyperthyroidism patients were newly diagnosed, with disease duration under 2 months, and aged 18 to 65 years. Anyone with other autoimmune diseases, uncontrolled infections, pregnancy or lactation was excluded from the study. Diagnosis was based on clinical symptoms, serum thyroxine, TRAb, thyroid ultrasound and orbital computed tomography. PBMCs were isolated from 7.5 to 10 ml of fresh peripheral blood by Ficoll-Paque density gradient centrifugation. Total RNA was extracted using Trizol reagent, and RNA quality was checked on an Agilent 2100 Bioanalyzer.

The research as a whole found: The 13-signature model separated ophthalmopathy from stable hyperthyroidism with approximately 90% sensitivity and about 84% specificity in cross-validation, and 80%/75% in the test set. In validation, the model predicted ophthalmopathy progression with about 70% sensitivity and roughly 72% specificity; roughly 11 predicted patients were CT-confirmed with GO in a median of around 6 months. No statistical method was used to set the sample size in advance, and the investigators knew which group each participant was assigned to. Most of the expanded thyroid clonotypes with a frequency above 0.001 were also detected in blood, and it was suggested that the thyroid immune response may be reflected by blood repertoires.

TCR beta CDR3 regions were amplified from RNA transcripts for repertoire sequencing. A first-round RT-PCR used HTBI primers with the Qiagen OneStep RT-PCR kit, followed by a second-round multiplex PCR, size selection and purification. Sequencing of the libraries was carried out on an Illumina HiSeq2000 in paired-end mode with 100 bp reads. As for how the authors treated the data: SOAPnuke was used to process the reads, throwing out any read that had adapters, had uncalled bases, had a mean Phred below 15, or lacked an exact constant-primer or identifier match. COPE v1.2.5 was used to merge high-quality paired reads. Clonotypes were defined as unique nucleotide sequences and were aligned to IMGT TRB V, D and J references using MiTCR v1.1. The analysis was limited to V-J combinations with a frequency above 0.0001, which together covered approximately 99% of repertoires. For each V-J combination, a TCR clonal expansion and chaos score was defined as the ratio of F50 clonal expansion to chaos observed in the TCRdist matrix. Features were reduced by Welch's t-statistics and random forest to approximately 12 V-J combinations, which fed a naive Bayes classifier. The similarity between thyroid and blood repertoires was quantified using the Morisita-Horn index. In TCRdb, the public reads were trimmed at Q25 with fastp and aligned with MiXCR, with productive beta chains retained. Rows merge per CDR3 protein into single entries with the most common DNA and genes. The V and J calls follow TCRdb's processing rather than the paper's. This sample lists a few hundred thousand distinct CDR3 sequences; roughly 15% were detected once. The ten largest clones take up 2% to 3% of the sample.

The receptor's source is an adult woman with stable Graves' hyperthyroidism. Input material: peripheral blood. Here the chain combines TRBV11-2 and TRBJ2-5; 7 central bases correspond to TRBD1. DNA sequence: TGTGCCAGCAGCTTAGAAAGCAGGGACAGACAAGAGACCCAGTACTTC. This translates into CASSLESRDRQETQYF.